These T cell receptor beta chains were read from a single sample in a study of T cell responses to AZD1222 COVID-19 vaccine. Measured with immunoSEQ multiplex PCR; TCRdb has only the in-frame clones, and not every one. The sample comprises under 35,000 clones, about nine tenths of which are singletons, and over 40% rests with the top ten. This sample comprised peripheral blood, obtained on day 0 of AZD1222 vaccination. The receptors shown here come from an adult in good health. Both conserved end residues are part of each CDR3. The D gene is left open where the match is weak. The size field is filled for only some rows; it gives once, few, many or a size class.

v_call	j_call	clone_size	d_call	cdr3_aa	cdr3_nt
TRBV10-2	TRBJ2-1	few	-	CASSVSGTRGHNEQFF	TGCGCCAGCAGTGTATCCGGGACTCGGGGCCACAATGAGCAGTTCTTC
TRBV7-2	TRBJ1-2	few	-	CASSSRRGYGYTF	TGTGCCAGCAGCTCGAGACGGGGCTATGGCTACACCTTC
TRBV24-1	TRBJ1-2	-	-	CATSPKGGLNYGYTF	TGTGCCACCAGTCCGAAGGGAGGTCTGAACTATGGCTACACCTTC
TRBV30	TRBJ2-2	-	TRBD2	CAAPGRTSGGRTGELFF	TGTGCCGCCCCTGGTAGGACTAGCGGAGGGAGGACCGGGGAGCTGTTTTTT
TRBV3-1/TRBV3-2	TRBJ1-5	-	TRBD1	CASSPSGGTGVHQPQHF	TGTGCCAGCAGCCCGAGTGGAGGGACAGGGGTTCACCAGCCCCAGCATTTT
TRBV7-9	TRBJ2-7	-	-	CASTLKEGGRHEQYF	TGTGCCAGCACCCTAAAGGAGGGGGGGCGCCACGAGCAGTACTTC
TRBV10-1	TRBJ2-5	-	-	CASSEAGASGETQYF	TGCGCCAGCAGTGAGGCGGGGGCCTCAGGCGAGACCCAGTACTTC
TRBV3-1/TRBV3-2	TRBJ2-7	-	TRBD1	CASSQERTGVPLYEQYF	TGTGCCAGCAGCCAGGAACGTACAGGGGTACCCCTCTACGAGCAGTACTTC
TRBV5-5	TRBJ1-2	once	-	CASSLVARGGYTF	TGTGCCAGCAGCTTGGTCGCAAGGGGTGGCTACACCTTC
TRBV5-4	TRBJ2-3	-	-	CASSLTISTDTQYF	TGTGCCAGCAGCCTGACCATTAGCACAGATACGCAGTATTTT
TRBV30	TRBJ1-5	-	TRBD1	CAWTGQGGSQPQHF	TGTGCCTGGACCGGACAGGGGGGCAGTCAGCCCCAGCATTTT
TRBV7-2	TRBJ1-5	-	-	CASSSTAGVWEPQHF	TGTGCCAGCAGCTCAACCGCCGGGGTTTGGGAGCCCCAGCATTTT
TRBV29-1	TRBJ1-2	-	-	CSVGQGPGYTF	TGCAGCGTCGGTCAGGGTCCTGGCTACACCTTC
TRBV5-4	TRBJ1-6	-	TRBD1	CASSLVTGGNSPLHF	TGTGCCAGCAGCTTGGTCACAGGGGGCAATTCACCCCTCCACTTT
TRBV7-8	TRBJ2-7	medium-sized	-	CASSPSGYEQYF	TGTGCCAGCAGCCCATCGGGGTACGAGCAGTACTTC
TRBV19	TRBJ2-3	-	-	CASSIGGRPTDTQYF	TGTGCCAGTAGTATTGGGGGCAGGCCAACAGATACGCAGTATTTT
TRBV7-8	TRBJ2-1	-	TRBD1	CASSPPLRDRSLNEQFF	TGTGCCAGCAGCCCCCCCCTTCGGGACAGGAGTCTCAATGAGCAGTTCTTC
TRBV10-1	TRBJ2-7	-	-	CASSDALSYEQYF	TGCGCCAGCAGTGACGCACTCTCCTACGAGCAGTACTTC
TRBV7-9	TRBJ1-2	once	TRBD1	CASSSDRDGYGYTF	TGTGCCAGCAGCTCCGACAGGGATGGCTATGGCTACACCTTC
TRBV9	TRBJ1-2	-	-	CASSRTDNYGYTF	TGTGCCAGCAGTCGGACGGATAACTATGGCTACACCTTC
TRBV18	TRBJ1-3	-	-	CASSQYRGNTIYF	TGTGCCAGCTCACAATACAGGGGAAACACCATATATTTT
TRBV14	TRBJ1-3	-	TRBD1	CASSQDGTAGNTIYF	TGTGCCAGCAGCCAGGACGGGACAGCCGGAAACACCATATATTTT
TRBV27	TRBJ1-2	-	TRBD1	CASRFRDRDHYGYTF	TGTGCCAGCAGATTCCGGGACAGGGACCACTATGGCTACACCTTC
TRBV29-1	TRBJ1-1	-	-	CSAATGVMNTEAFF	TGCAGCGCCGCTACAGGTGTCATGAACACTGAAGCTTTCTTT
TRBV9	TRBJ2-5	-	-	CASSTQGLVQETQYF	TGTGCCAGCAGCACGCAGGGCCTAGTCCAAGAGACCCAGTACTTC
TRBV25-1	TRBJ1-2	-	TRBD1	CASSAPGTGNYGYTF	TGTGCCAGCAGTGCTCCCGGGACAGGCAACTATGGCTACACCTTC
TRBV30	TRBJ1-5	-	-	CAWSVRGLWQPQHF	TGTGCCTGGAGTGTACGGGGGCTTTGGCAGCCCCAGCATTTT
TRBV7-9	TRBJ1-2	once	-	CASSLDVGMGTYGYTF	TGTGCCAGCAGCTTAGATGTGGGGATGGGAACTTATGGCTACACCTTC
TRBV29-1	TRBJ1-2	-	TRBD1	CSVETTGPNYGYTF	TGCAGCGTTGAGACGACAGGGCCCAACTATGGCTACACCTTC
TRBV7-8	TRBJ1-5	few	-	CASSLARRGLSNQPQHF	TGTGCCAGCAGCTTAGCGAGAAGGGGTTTGAGCAATCAGCCCCAGCATTTT
TRBV9	TRBJ1-2	-	TRBD1	CASSRDRGSDGYTF	TGTGCCAGCAGCCGAGACAGGGGAAGTGATGGCTACACCTTC
TRBV12-3/TRBV12-4	TRBJ1-5	-	-	CASRQGEGQPQHF	TGTGCCAGCAGACAGGGAGAAGGGCAGCCCCAGCATTTT
TRBV4-1	TRBJ1-5	-	TRBD1	CASSQPTTGVQPQHF	TGCGCCAGCAGCCAGCCGACAACAGGGGTTCAGCCCCAGCATTTT
TRBV28	TRBJ1-1	once	-	CASSFPGKGGTTEAFF	TGTGCCAGCAGTTTCCCCGGAAAGGGTGGAACAACTGAAGCTTTCTTT
TRBV5-4	TRBJ2-4	-	TRBD1	CASSLGGQGVHIQYF	TGTGCCAGCAGCTTGGGGGGACAGGGAGTTCACATTCAGTACTTC
TRBV6-5	TRBJ1-5	-	-	CASRSTQNQPQHF	TGTGCCAGCAGGTCCACACAGAATCAGCCCCAGCATTTT
TRBV9	TRBJ2-5	-	TRBD1	CASGTGGLETQYF	TGTGCCAGCGGTACAGGGGGCCTGGAGACCCAGTACTTC
TRBV19	TRBJ1-3	-	-	CASSIGFSSGNTIYF	TGTGCCAGTAGTATTGGGTTTAGCTCTGGAAACACCATATATTTT
TRBV30	TRBJ1-2	-	-	CASLNLFSGIGGYTF	TGTGCCTCTCTAAATTTGTTTTCAGGGATTGGCGGCTACACCTTC
TRBV7-8	TRBJ1-2	-	-	CASSLDRGYGYTF	TGTGCCAGCAGCTTGGACCGGGGCTATGGCTACACCTTC
TRBV5-5	TRBJ1-2	-	TRBD1	CASSNRDRVDYGYTF	TGTGCCAGCAGCAACCGGGACAGGGTTGACTATGGCTACACCTTC
TRBV7-2	TRBJ1-4	-	-	CASSSRGNRNEKLFF	TGTGCCAGCAGCTCACGGGGGAATAGGAATGAAAAACTGTTTTTT
TRBV9	TRBJ1-3	-	-	CASSVGEGSGNTIYF	TGTGCCAGCAGCGTAGGGGAAGGCTCTGGAAACACCATATATTTT
TRBV18	TRBJ1-3	-	-	CASSRRGDGADAGNTIYF	TGTGCCAGCTCCCGAAGAGGTGACGGGGCCGATGCTGGAAACACCATATATTTT
TRBV24-1	TRBJ1-2	-	-	CATSGGGLPIYGYTF	TGTGCCACCAGTGGGGGGGGGCTTCCTATCTATGGCTACACCTTC
TRBV2	TRBJ2-7	-	-	CASSITGRSEQYF	TGTGCCAGCAGTATTACAGGGCGGTCCGAGCAGTACTTC
TRBV30	TRBJ2-1	-	-	CAWSLEFEQFF	TGTGCCTGGAGTTTGGAGTTTGAGCAGTTCTTC
TRBV11-2	TRBJ1-6	-	-	CASSLGTGYGNSPLHF	TGTGCCAGCAGCTTAGGAACAGGGTATGGTAATTCACCCCTCCACTTT
TRBV6-5	TRBJ1-2	-	-	CASSYASGSGYGYTF	TGTGCCAGCAGTTACGCATCAGGGAGTGGGTATGGCTACACCTTC
TRBV7-2	TRBJ2-5	-	TRBD1	CASSLIRSRTGPGETQYF	TGTGCCAGCAGCCTCATCAGATCCAGGACAGGGCCCGGGGAGACCCAGTACTTC
TRBV6-6	TRBJ1-1	-	TRBD1	CASGGDRANTEAFF	TGTGCCAGCGGGGGGGACAGGGCGAACACTGAAGCTTTCTTT
TRBV11-3	TRBJ2-2	-	-	CASSPSRRAGELFF	TGTGCCAGCAGCCCGTCGAGGAGGGCCGGGGAGCTGTTTTTT
TRBV5-4	TRBJ1-3	-	-	CASSLLDNFPGNTIYF	TGTGCCAGCAGCTTGCTTGACAACTTCCCCGGAAACACCATATATTTT
TRBV6-5	TRBJ2-7	-	TRBD1	CASSDAPDRAQQYF	TGTGCCAGCAGCGACGCCCCCGACAGGGCCCAGCAGTACTTC
TRBV6-2/TRBV6-3	TRBJ2-5	-	TRBD1	CASSYSETGYQETQYF	TGTGCCAGCAGTTACAGTGAGACAGGGTACCAAGAGACCCAGTACTTC
TRBV5-3	TRBJ1-6	once	-	CARSTTVDGYNSPLHF	TGTGCCAGAAGCACTACCGTTGATGGCTATAATTCACCCCTCCACTTT